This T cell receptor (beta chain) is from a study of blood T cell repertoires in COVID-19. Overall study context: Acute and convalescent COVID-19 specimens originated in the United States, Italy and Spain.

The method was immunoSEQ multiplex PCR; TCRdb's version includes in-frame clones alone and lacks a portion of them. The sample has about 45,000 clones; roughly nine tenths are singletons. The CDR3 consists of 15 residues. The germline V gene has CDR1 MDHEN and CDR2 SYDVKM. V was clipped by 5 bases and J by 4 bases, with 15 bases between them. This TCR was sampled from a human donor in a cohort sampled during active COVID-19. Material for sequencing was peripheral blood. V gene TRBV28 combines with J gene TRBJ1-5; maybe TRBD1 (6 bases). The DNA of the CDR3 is TGTGCCAGCAGTCCGGGACAACAGTCAAATCAGCCCCAGCATTTT. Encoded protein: CASSPGQQSNQPQHF.